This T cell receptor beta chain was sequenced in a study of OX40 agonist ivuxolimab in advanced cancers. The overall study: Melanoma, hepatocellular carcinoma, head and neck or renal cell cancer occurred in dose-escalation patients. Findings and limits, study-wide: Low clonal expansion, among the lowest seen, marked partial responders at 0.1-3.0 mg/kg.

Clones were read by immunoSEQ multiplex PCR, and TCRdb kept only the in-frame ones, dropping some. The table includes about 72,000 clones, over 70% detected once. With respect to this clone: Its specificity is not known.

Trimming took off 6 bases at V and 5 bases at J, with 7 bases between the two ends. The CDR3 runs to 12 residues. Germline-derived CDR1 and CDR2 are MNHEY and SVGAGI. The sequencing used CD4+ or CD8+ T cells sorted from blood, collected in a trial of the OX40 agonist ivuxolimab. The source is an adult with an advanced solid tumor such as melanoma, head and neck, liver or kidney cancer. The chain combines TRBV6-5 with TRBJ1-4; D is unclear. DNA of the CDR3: TGTGCCAGCAGCGGTTTAAATGAAAAACTGTTTTTT. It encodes CASSGLNEKLFF.